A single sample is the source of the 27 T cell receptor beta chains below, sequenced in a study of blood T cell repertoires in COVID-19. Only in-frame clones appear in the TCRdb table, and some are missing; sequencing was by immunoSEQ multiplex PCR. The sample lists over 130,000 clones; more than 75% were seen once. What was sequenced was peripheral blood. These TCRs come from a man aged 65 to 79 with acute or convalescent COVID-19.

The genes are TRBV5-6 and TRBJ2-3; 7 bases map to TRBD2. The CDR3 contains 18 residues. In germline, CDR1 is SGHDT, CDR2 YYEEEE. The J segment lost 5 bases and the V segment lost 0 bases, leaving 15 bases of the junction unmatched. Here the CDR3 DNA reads TGTGCCAGCAGCTTGGACCTTAGCGGGTACTTTGAGGGAGATACGCAGTATTTT. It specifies CASSLDLSGYFEGDTQYF.

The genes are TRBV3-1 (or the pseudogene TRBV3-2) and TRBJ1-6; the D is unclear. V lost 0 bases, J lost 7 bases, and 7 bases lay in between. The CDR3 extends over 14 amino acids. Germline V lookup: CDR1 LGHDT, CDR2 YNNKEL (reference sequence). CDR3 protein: CASSQDRGNSPLHF. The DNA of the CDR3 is TGTGCCAGCAGCCAAGATCGAGGGAATTCACCCCTCCACTTT.

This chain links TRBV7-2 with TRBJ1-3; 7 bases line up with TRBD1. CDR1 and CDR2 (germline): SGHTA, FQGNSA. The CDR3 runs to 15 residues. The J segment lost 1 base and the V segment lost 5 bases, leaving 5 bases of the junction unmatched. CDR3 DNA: TGTGCCAGCAGCGCGCGACAGGGATCTGGAAACACCATATATTTT. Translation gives CASSARQGSGNTIYF.

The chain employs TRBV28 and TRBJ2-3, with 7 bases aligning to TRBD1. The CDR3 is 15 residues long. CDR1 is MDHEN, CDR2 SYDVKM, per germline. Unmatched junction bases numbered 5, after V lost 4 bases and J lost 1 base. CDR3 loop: CASSSTGSGTDTQYF. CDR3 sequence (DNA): TGTGCCAGCAGTTCGACAGGGTCGGGCACAGATACGCAGTATTTT.

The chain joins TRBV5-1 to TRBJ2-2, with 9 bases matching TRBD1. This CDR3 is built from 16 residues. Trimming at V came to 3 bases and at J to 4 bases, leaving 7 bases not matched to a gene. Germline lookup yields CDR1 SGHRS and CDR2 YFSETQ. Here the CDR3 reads CASSSTGGTSTGELFF. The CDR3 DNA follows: TGCGCCAGCAGCTCGACAGGGGGGACGAGCACCGGGGAGCTGTTTTTT.

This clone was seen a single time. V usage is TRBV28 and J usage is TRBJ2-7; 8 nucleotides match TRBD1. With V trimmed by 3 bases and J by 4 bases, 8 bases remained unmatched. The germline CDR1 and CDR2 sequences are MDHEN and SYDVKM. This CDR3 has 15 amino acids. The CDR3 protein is CASSLTTGGFYEQYF. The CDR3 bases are TGTGCCAGCAGTTTGACAACAGGGGGTTTTTACGAGCAGTACTTC.

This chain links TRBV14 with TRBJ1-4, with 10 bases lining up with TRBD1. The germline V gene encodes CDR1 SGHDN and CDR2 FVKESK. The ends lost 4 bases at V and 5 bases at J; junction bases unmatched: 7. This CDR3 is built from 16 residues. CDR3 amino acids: CASSRLDRGRNEKLFF. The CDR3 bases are TGTGCCAGCAGCCGGCTAGACAGGGGGCGAAATGAAAAACTGTTTTTT. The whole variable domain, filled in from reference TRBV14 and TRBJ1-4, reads EAGVTQFPSHSVIEKGQTVTLRCDPISGHDNLYWYRRVMGKEIKFLLHFVKESKQDESGMPNNRFLAERTGGTYSTLKVQPAELEDSGVYFCASSRLDRGRNEKLFFGSGTQLSVL.

The CDR3, as DNA: TGTGCCAGCAGCAAGGGACAATACCCCTATTCCTATGGCTACACCTTC. This gives the protein CASSKGQYPYSYGYTF. This chain joins TRBV5-6 and TRBJ1-2; D perhaps matches TRBD1 (6 bases). This CDR3 spans 16 amino acids. Per the germline V gene, CDR1 is SGHDT and CDR2 is YYEEEE. Trimming took off 4 bases at V and 4 bases at J, with 20 bases between the two ends. Full variable domain (outside the CDR3, taken from reference TRBV5-6 and TRBJ1-2): DAGVTQSPTHLIKTRGQQVTLRCSPKSGHDTVSWYQQALGQGPQFIFQYYEEEERQRGNFPDRFSGHQFPNYSSELNVNALLLGDSALYLCASSKGQYPYSYGYTFGSGTRLTVV.

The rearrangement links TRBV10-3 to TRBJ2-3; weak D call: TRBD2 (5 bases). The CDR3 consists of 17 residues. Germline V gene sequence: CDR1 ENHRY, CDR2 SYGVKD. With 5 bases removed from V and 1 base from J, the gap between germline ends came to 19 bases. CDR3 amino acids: CAISRTASFAGTDTQYF. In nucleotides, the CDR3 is TGTGCCATCAGTCGGACTGCCTCCTTCGCGGGCACAGATACGCAGTATTTT.

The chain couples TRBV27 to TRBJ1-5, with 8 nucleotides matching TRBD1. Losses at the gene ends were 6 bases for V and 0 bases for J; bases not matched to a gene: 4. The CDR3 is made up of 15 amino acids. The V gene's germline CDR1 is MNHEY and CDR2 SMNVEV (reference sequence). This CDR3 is CASRGTGPSNQPQHF. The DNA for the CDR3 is TGTGCCAGCAGAGGGACAGGCCCTAGCAATCAGCCCCAGCATTTT.

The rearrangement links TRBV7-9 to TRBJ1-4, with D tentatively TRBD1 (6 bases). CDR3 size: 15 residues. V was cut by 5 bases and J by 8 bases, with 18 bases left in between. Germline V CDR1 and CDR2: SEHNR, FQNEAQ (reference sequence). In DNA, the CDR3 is TGTGCCAGCAGCACCGGACAGATCAGGGACGAAAAACTGTTTTTT. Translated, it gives CASSTGQIRDEKLFF.

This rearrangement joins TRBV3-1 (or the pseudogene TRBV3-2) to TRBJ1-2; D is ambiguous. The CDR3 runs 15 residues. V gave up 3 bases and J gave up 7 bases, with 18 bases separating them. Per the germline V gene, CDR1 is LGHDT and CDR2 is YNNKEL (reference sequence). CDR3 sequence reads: CASSQEAATKGGYTF. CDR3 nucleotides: TGTGCCAGCAGCCAGGAGGCGGCTACGAAGGGTGGCTACACCTTC.

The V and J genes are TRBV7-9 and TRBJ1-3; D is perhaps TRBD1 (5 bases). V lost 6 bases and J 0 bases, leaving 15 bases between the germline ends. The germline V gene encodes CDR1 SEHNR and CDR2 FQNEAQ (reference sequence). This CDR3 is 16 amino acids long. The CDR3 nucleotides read TGTGCCAGCAGTCCCGACAGCGCCTACTCTGGAAACACCATATATTTT. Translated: CASSPDSAYSGNTIYF.

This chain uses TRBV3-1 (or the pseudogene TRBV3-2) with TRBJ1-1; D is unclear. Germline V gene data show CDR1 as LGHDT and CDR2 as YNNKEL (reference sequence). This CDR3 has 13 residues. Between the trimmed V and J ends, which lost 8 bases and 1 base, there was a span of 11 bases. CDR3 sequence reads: CASPSKRNTEAFF. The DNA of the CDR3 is TGTGCCAGCCCCTCAAAGAGGAACACTGAAGCTTTCTTT.

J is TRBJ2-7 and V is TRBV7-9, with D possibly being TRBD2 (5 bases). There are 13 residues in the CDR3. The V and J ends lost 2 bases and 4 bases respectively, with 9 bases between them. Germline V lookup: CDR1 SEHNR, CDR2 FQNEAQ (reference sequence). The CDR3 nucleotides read TGTGCCAGCAGCTTAAGAGGGCCATACGAGCAGTACTTC. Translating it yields CASSLRGPYEQYF.

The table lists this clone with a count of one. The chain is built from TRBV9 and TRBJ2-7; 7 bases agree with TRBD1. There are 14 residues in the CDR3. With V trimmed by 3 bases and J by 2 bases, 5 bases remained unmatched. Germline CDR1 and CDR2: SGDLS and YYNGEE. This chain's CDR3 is CASSATGVPYEQYF. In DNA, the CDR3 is TGTGCCAGCAGCGCAACAGGGGTGCCCTACGAGCAGTACTTC.

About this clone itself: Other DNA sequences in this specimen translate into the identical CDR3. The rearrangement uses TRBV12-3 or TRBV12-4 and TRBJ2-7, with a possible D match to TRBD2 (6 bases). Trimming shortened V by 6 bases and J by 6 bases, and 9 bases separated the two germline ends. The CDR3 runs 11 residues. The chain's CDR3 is CASSSGGEQYF. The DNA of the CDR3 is TGTGCCAGCAGCTCCGGGGGCGAGCAGTACTTC.

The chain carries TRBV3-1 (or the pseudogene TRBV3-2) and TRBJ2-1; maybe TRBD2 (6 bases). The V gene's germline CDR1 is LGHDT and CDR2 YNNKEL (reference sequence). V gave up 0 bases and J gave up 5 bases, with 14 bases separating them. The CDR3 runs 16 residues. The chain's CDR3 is CASSQDSRDLNNEQFF. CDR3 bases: TGTGCCAGCAGCCAAGACTCGCGGGATCTTAACAATGAGCAGTTCTTC.

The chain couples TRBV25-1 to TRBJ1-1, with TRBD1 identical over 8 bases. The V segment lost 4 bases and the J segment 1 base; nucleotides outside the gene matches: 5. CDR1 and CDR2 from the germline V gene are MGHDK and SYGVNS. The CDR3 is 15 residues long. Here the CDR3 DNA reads TGTGCCAGCAGTGCAACAGGGGGGGGGAACACTGAAGCTTTCTTT. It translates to CASSATGGGNTEAFF. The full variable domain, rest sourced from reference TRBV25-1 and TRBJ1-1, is EADIYQTPRYLVIGTGKKITLECSQTMGHDKMYWYQQDPGMELHLIHYSYGVNSTEKGDLSSESTVSRIRTEHFPLTLESARPSHTSQYLCASSATGGGNTEAFFGQGTRLTVV.

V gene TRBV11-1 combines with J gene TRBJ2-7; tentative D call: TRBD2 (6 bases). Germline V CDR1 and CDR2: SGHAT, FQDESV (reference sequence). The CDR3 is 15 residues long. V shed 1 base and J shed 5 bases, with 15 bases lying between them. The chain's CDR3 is CASSLGAGHVDEQYF. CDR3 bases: TGTGCCAGCAGCTTAGGGGCGGGGCACGTGGACGAGCAGTACTTC.

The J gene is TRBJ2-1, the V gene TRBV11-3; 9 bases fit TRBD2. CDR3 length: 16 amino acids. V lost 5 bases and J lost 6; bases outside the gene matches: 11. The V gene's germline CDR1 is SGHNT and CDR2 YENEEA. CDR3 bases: TGTGCCAGCAGCCCCCCCCGAGCGGGAGGATCCAATGAGCAGTTCTTC. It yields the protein CASSPPRAGGSNEQFF. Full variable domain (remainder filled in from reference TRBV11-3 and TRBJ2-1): EAGVVQSPRYKIIEKKQPVAFWCNPISGHNTLYWYLQNLGQGPELLIRYENEEAVDDSQLPKDRFSAERLKGVDSTLKIQPAELGDSAVYLCASSPPRAGGSNEQFFGPGTRLTVL.

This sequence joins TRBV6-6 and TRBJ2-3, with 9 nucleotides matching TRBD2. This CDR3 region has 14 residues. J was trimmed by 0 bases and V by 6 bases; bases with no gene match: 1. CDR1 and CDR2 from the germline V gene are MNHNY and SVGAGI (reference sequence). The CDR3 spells CASRSGGSTDTQYF. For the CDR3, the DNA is TGTGCCAGCAGAAGCGGGGGGAGCACAGATACGCAGTATTTT.

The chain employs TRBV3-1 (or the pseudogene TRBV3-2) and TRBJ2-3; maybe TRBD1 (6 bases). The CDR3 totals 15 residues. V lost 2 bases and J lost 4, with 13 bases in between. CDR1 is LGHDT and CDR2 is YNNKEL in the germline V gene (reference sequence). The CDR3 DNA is TGTGCCAGCAGCCAACAGGGGCGTGATTCAGATACGCAGTATTTT. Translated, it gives CASSQQGRDSDTQYF.

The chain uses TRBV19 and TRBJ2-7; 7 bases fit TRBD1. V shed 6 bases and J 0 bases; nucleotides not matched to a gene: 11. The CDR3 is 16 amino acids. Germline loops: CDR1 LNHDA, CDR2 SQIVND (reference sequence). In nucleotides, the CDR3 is TGTGCCAGTAGCCCCCGGCGGCAGGGGGACTCCTACGAGCAGTACTTC. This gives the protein CASSPRRQGDSYEQYF.

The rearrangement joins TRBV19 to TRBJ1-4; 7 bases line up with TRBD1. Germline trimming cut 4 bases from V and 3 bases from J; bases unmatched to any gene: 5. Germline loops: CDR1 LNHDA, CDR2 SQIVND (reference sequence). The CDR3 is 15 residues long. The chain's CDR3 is CASSTQGLSNEKLFF. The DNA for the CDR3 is TGTGCCAGTAGTACACAGGGGCTATCTAATGAAAAACTGTTTTTT.

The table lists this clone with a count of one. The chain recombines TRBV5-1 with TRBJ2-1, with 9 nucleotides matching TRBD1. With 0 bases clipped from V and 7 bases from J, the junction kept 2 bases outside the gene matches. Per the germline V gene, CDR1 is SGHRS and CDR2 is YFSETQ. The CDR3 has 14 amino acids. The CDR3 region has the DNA TGCGCCAGCAGCTTGGGTGGACAGGGGAATGAGCAGTTCTTC. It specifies CASSLGGQGNEQFF.

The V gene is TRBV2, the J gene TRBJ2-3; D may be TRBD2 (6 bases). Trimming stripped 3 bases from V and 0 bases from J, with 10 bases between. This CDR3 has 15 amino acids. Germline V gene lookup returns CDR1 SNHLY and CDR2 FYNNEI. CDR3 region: CASSEEGWSTDTQYF. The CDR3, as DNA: TGTGCCAGCAGTGAGGAGGGATGGAGCACAGATACGCAGTATTTT.